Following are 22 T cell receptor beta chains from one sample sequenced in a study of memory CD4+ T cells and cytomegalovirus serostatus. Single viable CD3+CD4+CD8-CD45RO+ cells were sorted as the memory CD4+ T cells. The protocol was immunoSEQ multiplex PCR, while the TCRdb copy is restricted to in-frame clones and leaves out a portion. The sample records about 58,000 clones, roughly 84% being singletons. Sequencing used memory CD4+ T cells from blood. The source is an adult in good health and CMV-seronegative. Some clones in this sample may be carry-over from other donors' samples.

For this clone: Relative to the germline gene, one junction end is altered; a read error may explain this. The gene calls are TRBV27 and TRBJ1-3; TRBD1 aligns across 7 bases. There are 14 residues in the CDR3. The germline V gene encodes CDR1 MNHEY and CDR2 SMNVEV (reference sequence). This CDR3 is CATSDDRAGNTIYF. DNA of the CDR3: TGTGCCACCAGTGATGACAGGGCTGGAAACACCATATATTTT.

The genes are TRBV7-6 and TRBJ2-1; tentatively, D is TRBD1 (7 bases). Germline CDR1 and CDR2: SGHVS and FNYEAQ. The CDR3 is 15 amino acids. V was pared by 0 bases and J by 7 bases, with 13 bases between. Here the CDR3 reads CASSLAGLQGNEQFF. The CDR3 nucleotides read TGTGCCAGCAGCTTAGCAGGACTACAGGGGAATGAGCAGTTCTTC. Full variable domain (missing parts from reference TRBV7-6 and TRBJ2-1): GAGVSQSPRYKVTKRGQDVALRCDPISGHVSLYWYRQALGQGPEFLTYFNYEAQQDKSGLPNDRFSAERPEGSISTLTIQRTEQRDSAMYRCASSLAGLQGNEQFFGPGTRLTVL.

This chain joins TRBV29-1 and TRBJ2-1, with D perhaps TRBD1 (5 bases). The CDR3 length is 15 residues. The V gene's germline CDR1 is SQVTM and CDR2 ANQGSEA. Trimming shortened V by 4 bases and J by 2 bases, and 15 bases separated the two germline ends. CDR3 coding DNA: TGCAGCGTTGCCACAGGTGGGTCAACCTACAATGAGCAGTTCTTC. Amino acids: CSVATGGSTYNEQFF.

The CDR3 is CASSPDRAGESIYF. DNA of the CDR3: TGTGCCAGCTCACCGGATAGGGCAGGCGAGTCCATATATTTT. The chain is built from TRBV18 and TRBJ1-3; D call uncertain. The CDR3 has 14 residues. The V end lost 3 bases, the J end lost 11 bases, and 17 bases lay between the germline ends. The germline CDR1 and CDR2 sequences are KGHSH and LQKENI.

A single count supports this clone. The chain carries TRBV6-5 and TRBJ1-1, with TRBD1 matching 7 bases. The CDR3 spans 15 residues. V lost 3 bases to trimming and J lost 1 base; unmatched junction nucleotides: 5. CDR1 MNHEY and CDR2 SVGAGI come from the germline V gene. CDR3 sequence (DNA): TGTGCCAGCAGTTATGATAACAGGGGGAACACTGAAGCTTTCTTT. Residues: CASSYDNRGNTEAFF.

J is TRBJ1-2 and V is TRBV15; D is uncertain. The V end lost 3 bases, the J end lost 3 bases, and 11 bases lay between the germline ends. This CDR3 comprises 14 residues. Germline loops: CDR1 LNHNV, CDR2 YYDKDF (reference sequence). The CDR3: CATSRVPGDYGYTF. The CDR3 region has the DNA TGTGCCACCAGCAGGGTCCCTGGGGACTATGGCTACACCTTC.

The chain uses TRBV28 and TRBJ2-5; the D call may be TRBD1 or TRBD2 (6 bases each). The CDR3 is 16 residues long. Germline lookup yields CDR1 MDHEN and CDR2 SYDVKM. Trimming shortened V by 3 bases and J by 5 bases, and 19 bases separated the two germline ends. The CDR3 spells CASSFGARGGGETQYF. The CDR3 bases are TGTGCCAGCAGTTTCGGTGCCCGCGGAGGGGGGGAGACCCAGTACTTC.

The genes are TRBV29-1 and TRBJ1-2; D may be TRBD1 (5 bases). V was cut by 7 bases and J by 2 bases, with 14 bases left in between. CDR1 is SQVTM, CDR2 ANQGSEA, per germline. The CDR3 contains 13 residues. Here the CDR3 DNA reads TGCAGCGCCCTGGCAAGACAGAACTATGGCTACACCTTC. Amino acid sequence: CSALARQNYGYTF.

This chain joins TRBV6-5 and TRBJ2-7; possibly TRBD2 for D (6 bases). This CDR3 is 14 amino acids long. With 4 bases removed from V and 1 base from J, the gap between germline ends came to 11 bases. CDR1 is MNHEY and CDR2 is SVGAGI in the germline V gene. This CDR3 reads CASSWDSKSYEQYF. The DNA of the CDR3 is TGTGCCAGCAGTTGGGACTCGAAATCCTACGAGCAGTACTTC.

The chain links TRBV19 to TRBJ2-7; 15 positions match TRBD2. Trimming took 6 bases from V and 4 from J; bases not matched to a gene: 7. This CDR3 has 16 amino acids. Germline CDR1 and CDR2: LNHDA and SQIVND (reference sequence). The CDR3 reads CASSHGGTSGRYEQYF. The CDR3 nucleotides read TGTGCCAGTAGCCACGGAGGGACTAGCGGGAGGTACGAGCAGTACTTC.

The CDR3 loop is CASSLASTSGVSYEQYF. In DNA, the CDR3 is TGCGCCAGCAGCTTGGCCTCGACTAGCGGGGTCTCCTACGAGCAGTACTTC. The rearrangement uses TRBV5-1 and TRBJ2-7; 11 bases line up with TRBD2. The V segment lost 0 bases and the J segment 0 bases; nucleotides outside the gene matches: 5. Germline V CDR1 and CDR2: SGHRS, YFSETQ. The CDR3 sequence is 17 residues long.

CDR3 coding DNA: TGCGCCAGCAGCCCAAAAAGCGGGGGTAGCGGAGCTTACGAGCAGTACTTC. It codes for CASSPKSGGSGAYEQYF. The J gene is TRBJ2-7, the V gene TRBV4-3; the match to TRBD2 covers 8 bases. Germline V gene lookup returns CDR1 LGHNA and CDR2 YSLEER. V lost 4 bases, J lost 4 bases, and 15 bases stayed unmatched. The CDR3 contains 17 residues.

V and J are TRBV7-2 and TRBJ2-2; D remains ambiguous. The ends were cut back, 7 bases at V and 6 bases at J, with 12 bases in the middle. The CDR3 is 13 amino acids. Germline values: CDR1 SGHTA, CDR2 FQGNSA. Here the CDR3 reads CASNYYESGELFF. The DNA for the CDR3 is TGTGCCAGCAACTATTATGAATCCGGGGAGCTGTTTTTT.

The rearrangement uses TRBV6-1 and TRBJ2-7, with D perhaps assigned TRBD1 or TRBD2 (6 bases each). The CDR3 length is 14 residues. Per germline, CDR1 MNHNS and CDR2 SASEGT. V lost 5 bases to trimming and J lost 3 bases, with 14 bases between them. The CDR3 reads CASSLGGDNYEQYF. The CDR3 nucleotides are TGTGCCAGCAGTCTTGGCGGGGACAACTACGAGCAGTACTTC.

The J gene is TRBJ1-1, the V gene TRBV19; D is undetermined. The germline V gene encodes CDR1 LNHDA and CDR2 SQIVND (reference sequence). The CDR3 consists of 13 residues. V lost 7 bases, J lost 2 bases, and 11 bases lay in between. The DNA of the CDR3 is TGTGCCAGTAAACAGATTACTAACACTGAAGCTTTCTTT. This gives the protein CASKQITNTEAFF. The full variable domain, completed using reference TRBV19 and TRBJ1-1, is DGGITQSPKYLFRKEGQNVTLSCEQNLNHDAMYWYRQDPGQGLRLIYYSQIVNDFQKGDIAEGYSVSREKKESFPLTVTSAQKNPTAFYLCASKQITNTEAFFGQGTRLTVV.

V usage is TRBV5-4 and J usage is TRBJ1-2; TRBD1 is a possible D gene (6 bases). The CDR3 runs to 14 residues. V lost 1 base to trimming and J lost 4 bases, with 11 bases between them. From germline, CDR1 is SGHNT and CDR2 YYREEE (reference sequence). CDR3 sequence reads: CASSLRTETYGYTF. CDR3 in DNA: TGTGCCAGCAGCTTGAGGACAGAGACCTATGGCTACACCTTC.

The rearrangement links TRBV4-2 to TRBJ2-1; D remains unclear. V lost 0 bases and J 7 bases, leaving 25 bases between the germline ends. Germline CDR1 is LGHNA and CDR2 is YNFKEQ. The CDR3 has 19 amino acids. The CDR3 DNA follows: TGTGCCAGCAGCCAAGACGCCCCAAACTTATACCCCACTCAAAATGAGCAGTTCTTC. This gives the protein CASSQDAPNLYPTQNEQFF.

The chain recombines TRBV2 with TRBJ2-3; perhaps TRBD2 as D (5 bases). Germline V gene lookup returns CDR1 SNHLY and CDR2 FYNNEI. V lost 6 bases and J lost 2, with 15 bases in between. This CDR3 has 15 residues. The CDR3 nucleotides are TGTGCCAGCAGGCCCAGAATGAGGGACACAGATACGCAGTATTTT. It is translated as CASRPRMRDTDTQYF.

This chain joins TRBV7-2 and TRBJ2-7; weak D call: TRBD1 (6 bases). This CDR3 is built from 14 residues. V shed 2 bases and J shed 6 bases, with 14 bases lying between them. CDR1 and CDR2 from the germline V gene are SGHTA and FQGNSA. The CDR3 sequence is CASSLLTGSREQYF. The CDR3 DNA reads TGTGCCAGCAGCTTACTCACAGGGTCCCGCGAGCAGTACTTC.

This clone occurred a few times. The CDR3 nucleotides read TGTGCCAGCAGCTCTGAGTCCAAGACTACGGAAGCTTTCTTT. Encoded protein: CASSSESKTTEAFF. The chain joins TRBV6-5 to TRBJ1-1, with D uncertain. Trimming took 6 bases from V and 8 from J, leaving 19 bases between them. This CDR3 contains 14 residues. Germline assignment: CDR1 MNHEY and CDR2 SVGAGI.

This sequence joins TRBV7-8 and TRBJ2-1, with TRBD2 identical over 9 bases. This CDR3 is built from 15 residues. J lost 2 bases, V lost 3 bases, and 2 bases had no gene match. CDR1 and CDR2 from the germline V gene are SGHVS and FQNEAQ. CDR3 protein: CASSFGGRAYNEQFF. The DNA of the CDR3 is TGTGCCAGCAGCTTTGGCGGGAGGGCCTACAATGAGCAGTTCTTC. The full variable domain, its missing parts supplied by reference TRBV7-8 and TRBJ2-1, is GAGVSQSPRYKVAKRGQDVALRCDPISGHVSLFWYQQALGQGPEFLTYFQNEAQLDKSGLPSDRFFAERPEGSVSTLKIQRTQQEDSAVYLCASSFGGRAYNEQFFGPGTRLTVL.

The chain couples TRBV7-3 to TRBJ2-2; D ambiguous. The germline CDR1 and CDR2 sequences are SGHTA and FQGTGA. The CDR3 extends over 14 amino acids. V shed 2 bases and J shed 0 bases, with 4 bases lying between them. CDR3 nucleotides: TGTGCCAGCAGCTTACAAACGAACACCGGGGAGCTGTTTTTT. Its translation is CASSLQTNTGELFF. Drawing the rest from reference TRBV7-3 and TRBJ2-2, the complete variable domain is GAGVSQTPSNKVTEKGKYVELRCDPISGHTALYWYRQSLGQGPEFLIYFQGTGAADDSGLPNDRFFAVRPEGSVSTLKIQRTERGDSAVYLCASSLQTNTGELFFGEGSRLTVL.